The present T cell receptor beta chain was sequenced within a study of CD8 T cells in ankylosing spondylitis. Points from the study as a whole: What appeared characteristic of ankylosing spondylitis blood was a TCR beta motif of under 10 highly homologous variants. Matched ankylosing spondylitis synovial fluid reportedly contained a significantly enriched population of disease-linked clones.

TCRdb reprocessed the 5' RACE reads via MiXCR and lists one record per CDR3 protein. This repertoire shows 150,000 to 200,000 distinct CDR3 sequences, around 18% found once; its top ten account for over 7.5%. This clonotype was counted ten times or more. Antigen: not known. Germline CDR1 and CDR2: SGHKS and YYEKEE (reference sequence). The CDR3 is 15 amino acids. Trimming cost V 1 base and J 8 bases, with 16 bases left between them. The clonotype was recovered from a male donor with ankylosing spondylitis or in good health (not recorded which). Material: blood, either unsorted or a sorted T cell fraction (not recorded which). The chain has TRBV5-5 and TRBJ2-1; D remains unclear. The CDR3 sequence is CASSLFYSVADEQFF. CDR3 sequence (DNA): TGTGCCAGCAGCTTGTTTTACAGTGTGGCCGATGAGCAGTTCTTC.